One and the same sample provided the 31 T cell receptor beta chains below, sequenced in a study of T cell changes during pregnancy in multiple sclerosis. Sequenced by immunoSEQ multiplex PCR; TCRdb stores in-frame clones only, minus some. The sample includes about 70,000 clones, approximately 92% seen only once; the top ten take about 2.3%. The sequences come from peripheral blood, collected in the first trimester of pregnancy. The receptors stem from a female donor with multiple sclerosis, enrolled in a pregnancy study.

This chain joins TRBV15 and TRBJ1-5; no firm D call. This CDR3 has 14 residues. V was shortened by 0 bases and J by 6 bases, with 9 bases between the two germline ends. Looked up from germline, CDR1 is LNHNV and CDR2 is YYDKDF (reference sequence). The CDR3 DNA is TGTGCCACCAGCAGAGATCGGAGTTTTCAGCCCCAGCATTTT. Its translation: CATSRDRSFQPQHF.

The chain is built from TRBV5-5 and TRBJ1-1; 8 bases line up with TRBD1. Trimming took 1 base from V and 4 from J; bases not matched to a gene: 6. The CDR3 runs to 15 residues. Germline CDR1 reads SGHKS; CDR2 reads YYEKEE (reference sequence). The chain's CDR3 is CASSLQDRVGTEAFF. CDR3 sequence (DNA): TGTGCCAGCAGCTTGCAGGACAGGGTGGGCACTGAAGCTTTCTTT.

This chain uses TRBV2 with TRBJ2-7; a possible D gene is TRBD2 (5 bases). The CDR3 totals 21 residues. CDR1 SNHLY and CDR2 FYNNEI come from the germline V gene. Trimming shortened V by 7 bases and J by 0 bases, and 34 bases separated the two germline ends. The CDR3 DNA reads TGTGCCAGCATGAAGGCGCAGGCGCAGCCCCTAACGAGCGGAAGCTCCTACGAGCAGTACTTC. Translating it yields CASMKAQAQPLTSGSSYEQYF.

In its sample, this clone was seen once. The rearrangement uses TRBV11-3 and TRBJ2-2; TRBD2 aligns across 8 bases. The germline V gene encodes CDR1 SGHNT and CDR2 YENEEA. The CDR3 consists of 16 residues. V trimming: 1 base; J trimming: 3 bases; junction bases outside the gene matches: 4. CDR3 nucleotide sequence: TGTGCCAGCAGCTTAGCGGGAGGGCCCGACACCGGGGAGCTGTTTTTT. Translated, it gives CASSLAGGPDTGELFF.

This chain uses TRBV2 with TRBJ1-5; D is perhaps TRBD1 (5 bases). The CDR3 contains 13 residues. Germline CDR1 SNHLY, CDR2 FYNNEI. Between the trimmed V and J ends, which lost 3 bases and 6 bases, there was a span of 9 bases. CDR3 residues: CASSEAGIQPQHF. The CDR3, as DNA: TGTGCCAGCAGTGAGGCAGGGATTCAGCCCCAGCATTTT.

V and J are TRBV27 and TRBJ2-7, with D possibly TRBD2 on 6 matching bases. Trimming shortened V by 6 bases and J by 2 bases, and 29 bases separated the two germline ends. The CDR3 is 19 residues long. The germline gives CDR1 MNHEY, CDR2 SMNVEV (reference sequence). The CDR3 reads CASSPQPGLGTWSPYEQYF. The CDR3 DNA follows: TGTGCCAGCAGCCCCCAGCCTGGCCTCGGGACTTGGAGCCCCTACGAGCAGTACTTC.

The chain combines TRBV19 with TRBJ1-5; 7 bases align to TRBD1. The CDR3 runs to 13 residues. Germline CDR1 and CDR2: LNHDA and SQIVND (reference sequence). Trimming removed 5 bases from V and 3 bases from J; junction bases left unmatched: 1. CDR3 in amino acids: CASSDRANQPQHF. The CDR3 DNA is TGTGCCAGTAGTGACAGGGCCAATCAGCCCCAGCATTTT.

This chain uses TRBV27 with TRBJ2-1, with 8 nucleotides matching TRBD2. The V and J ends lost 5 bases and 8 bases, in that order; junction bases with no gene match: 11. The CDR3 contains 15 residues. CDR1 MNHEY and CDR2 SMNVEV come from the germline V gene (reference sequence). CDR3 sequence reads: CASSPLLAEAHEQFF. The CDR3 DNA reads TGTGCCAGCAGTCCTTTACTAGCGGAGGCCCATGAGCAGTTCTTC.

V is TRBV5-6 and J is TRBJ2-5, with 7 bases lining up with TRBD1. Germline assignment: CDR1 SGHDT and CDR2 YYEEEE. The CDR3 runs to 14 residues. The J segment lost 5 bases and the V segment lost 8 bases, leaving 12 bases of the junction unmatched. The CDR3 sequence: CASLRRQGWETQYF. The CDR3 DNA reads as TGTGCCAGTCTACGTAGACAGGGATGGGAGACCCAGTACTTC. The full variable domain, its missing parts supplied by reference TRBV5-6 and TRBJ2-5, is DAGVTQSPTHLIKTRGQQVTLRCSPKSGHDTVSWYQQALGQGPQFIFQYYEEEERQRGNFPDRFSGHQFPNYSSELNVNALLLGDSALYLCASLRRQGWETQYFGPGTRLLVL.

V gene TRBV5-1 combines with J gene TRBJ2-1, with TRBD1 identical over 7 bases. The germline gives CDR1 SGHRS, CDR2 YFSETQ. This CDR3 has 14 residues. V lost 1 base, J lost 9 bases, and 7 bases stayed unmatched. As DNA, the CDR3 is TGCGCCAGCAGCTTGAGACAGGGTGGGAGTGAGCAGTTCTTC. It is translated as CASSLRQGGSEQFF.

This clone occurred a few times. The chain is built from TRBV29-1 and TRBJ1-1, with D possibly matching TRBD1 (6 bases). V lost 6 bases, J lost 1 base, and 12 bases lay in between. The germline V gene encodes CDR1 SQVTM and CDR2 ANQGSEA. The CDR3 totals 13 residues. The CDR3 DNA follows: TGCAGCGTCAGGAGGGGGGGGAACACTGAAGCTTTCTTT. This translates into CSVRRGGNTEAFF. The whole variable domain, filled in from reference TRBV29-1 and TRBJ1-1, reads SAVISQKPSRDICQRGTSLTIQCQVDSQVTMMFWYRQQPGQSLTLIATANQGSEATYESGFVIDKFPISRPNLTFSTLTVSNMSPEDSSIYLCSVRRGGNTEAFFGQGTRLTVV.

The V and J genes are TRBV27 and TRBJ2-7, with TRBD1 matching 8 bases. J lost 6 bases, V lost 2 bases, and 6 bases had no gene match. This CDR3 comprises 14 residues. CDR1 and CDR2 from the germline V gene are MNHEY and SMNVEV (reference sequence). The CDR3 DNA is TGTGCCAGCAGTTTAGCGGCAGGGGGCGGCGAGCAGTACTTC. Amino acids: CASSLAAGGGEQYF.

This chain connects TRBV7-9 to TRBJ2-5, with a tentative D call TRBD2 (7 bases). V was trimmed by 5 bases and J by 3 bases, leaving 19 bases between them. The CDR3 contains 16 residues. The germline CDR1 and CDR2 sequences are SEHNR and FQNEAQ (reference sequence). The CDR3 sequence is CASSLRGTNREETQYF. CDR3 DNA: TGTGCCAGCAGCCTTAGGGGGACTAACAGGGAAGAGACCCAGTACTTC.

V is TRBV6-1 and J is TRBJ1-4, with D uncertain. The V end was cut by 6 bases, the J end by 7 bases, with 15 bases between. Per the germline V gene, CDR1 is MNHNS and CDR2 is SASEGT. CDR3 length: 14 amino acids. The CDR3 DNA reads TGTGCCAGCAGCCCCCAGAGGGCCAGTGAAAAACTGTTTTTT. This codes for CASSPQRASEKLFF.

CDR3 sequence (DNA): TGTGCCAGCAGCGTGGACAGGGAGGGAGAGCAGTTCTTC. Its translation is CASSVDREGEQFF. This chain joins TRBV9 and TRBJ2-1; D is possibly TRBD1 (8 bases). Trimming cost V 2 bases and J 10 bases, with 13 bases left between them. The CDR3 is 13 residues long. Germline CDR1 is SGDLS and CDR2 is YYNGEE. The whole variable domain, remainder taken from reference TRBV9 and TRBJ2-1, is DSGVTQTPKHLITATGQRVTLRCSPRSGDLSVYWYQQSLDQGLQFLIQYYNGEERAKGNILERFSAQQFPDLHSELNLSSLELGDSALYFCASSVDREGEQFFGPGTRLTVL.

CDR3 amino acids: CASSSRPGGQLQFF. In DNA, the CDR3 is TGTGCCAGCAGCTCCCGGCCCGGCGGCCAATTACAGTTCTTC. The chain couples TRBV7-3 to TRBJ2-1; D ambiguous. The CDR3 sequence is 14 residues long. Germline CDR1 and CDR2: SGHTA and FQGTGA. V lost 4 bases, J lost 13 bases, and 20 bases lay in between. Complete variable domain (other parts from reference TRBV7-3 and TRBJ2-1): GAGVSQTPSNKVTEKGKYVELRCDPISGHTALYWYRQSLGQGPEFLIYFQGTGAADDSGLPNDRFFAVRPEGSVSTLKIQRTERGDSAVYLCASSSRPGGQLQFFGPGTRLTVL.

In DNA, the CDR3 is TGCGCCAGCTACTCTGGACTAGCGGGAGTTGGGGTAGAGACCCAGTACTTC. Encoded protein: CASYSGLAGVGVETQYF. The J gene is TRBJ2-5, the V gene TRBV5-1; 13 nucleotides align to TRBD2. Germline CDR1 and CDR2: SGHRS and YFSETQ. The junction had 13 bases not matched to a gene; V was cut back by 7 bases and J by 4 bases. The CDR3 is 17 residues long.

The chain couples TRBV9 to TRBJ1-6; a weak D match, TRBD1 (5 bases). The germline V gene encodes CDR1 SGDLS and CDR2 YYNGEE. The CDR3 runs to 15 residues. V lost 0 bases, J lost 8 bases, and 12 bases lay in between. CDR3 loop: CASSVDWGGDSPLHF. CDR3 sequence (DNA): TGTGCCAGCAGCGTAGATTGGGGGGGGGATTCACCCCTCCACTTT.

CDR3 residues: CASSGGTSGRGTDTQYF. DNA of the CDR3: TGTGCCAGCAGCGGGGGGACTAGCGGGAGGGGGACAGATACGCAGTATTTT. This chain joins TRBV9 and TRBJ2-3, with 16 bases identical to TRBD2. Trimming took 3 bases from V and 3 from J; bases not matched to a gene: 4. This CDR3 region has 17 residues. Germline CDR1 and CDR2: SGDLS and YYNGEE.

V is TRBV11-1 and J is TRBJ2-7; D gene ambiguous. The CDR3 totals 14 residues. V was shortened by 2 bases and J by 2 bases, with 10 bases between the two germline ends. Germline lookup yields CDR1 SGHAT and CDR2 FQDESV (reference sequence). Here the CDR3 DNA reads TGTGCCAGCAGCTTATCGACTGAAACCTACGAGCAGTACTTC. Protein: CASSLSTETYEQYF.

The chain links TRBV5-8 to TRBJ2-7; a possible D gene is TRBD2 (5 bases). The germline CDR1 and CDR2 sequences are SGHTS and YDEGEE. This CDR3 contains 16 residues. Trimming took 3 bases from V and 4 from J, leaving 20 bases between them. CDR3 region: CASSSRTGPFPYEQYF. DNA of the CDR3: TGTGCCAGCAGCTCACGGACTGGGCCCTTCCCTTACGAGCAGTACTTC.

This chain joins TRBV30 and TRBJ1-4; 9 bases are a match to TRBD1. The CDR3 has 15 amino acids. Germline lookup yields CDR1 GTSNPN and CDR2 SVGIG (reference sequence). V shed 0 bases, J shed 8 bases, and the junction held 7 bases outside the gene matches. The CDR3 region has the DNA TGTGCCTGGAGTGTACAGGGACAGGGAAACGAAAAACTGTTTTTT. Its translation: CAWSVQGQGNEKLFF.

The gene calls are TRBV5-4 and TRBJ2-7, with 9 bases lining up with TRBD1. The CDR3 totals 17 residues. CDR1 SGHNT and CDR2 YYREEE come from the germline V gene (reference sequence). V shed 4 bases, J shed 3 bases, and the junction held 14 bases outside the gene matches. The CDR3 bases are TGTGCCAGCAGCAACGTGGGACAGGGAATAGGCGGCTACGAGCAGTACTTC. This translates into CASSNVGQGIGGYEQYF.

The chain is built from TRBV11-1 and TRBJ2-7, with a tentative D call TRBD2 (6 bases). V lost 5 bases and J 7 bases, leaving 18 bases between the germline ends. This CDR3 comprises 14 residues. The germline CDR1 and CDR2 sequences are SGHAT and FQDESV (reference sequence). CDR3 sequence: CASSPGLARGEQYF. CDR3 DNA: TGTGCCAGCAGCCCGGGACTCGCCCGGGGGGAGCAGTACTTC.

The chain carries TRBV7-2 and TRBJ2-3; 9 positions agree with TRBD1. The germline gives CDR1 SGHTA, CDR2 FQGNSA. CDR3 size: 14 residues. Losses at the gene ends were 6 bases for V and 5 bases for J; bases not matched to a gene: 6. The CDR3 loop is CASRDTGGRDTQYF. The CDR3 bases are TGTGCCAGCAGAGACACAGGGGGCAGAGATACGCAGTATTTT.

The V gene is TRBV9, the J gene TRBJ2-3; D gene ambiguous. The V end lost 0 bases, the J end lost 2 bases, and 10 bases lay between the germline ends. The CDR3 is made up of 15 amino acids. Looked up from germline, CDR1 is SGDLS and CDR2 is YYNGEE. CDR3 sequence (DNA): TGTGCCAGCAGCGTAGATGGTCACTACACAGATACGCAGTATTTT. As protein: CASSVDGHYTDTQYF.

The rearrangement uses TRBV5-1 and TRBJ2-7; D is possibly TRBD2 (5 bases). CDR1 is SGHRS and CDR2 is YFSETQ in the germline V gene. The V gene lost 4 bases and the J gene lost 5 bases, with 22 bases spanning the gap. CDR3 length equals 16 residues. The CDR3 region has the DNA TGCGCCAGCAGCCCCGTGGGGTTGCTCCTGGAGGACGAGCAGTACTTC. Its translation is CASSPVGLLLEDEQYF.

Written as DNA, the CDR3 is TGTGCCAGTAGTATGGGGGCTAGCGGGCAAGAGACCCAGTACTTC. It translates to CASSMGASGQETQYF. The chain is built from TRBV19 and TRBJ2-5; 8 bases map to TRBD2. The germline gives CDR1 LNHDA, CDR2 SQIVND (reference sequence). With 3 bases clipped from V and 2 bases from J, the junction kept 5 bases outside the gene matches. The CDR3 extends over 15 amino acids.

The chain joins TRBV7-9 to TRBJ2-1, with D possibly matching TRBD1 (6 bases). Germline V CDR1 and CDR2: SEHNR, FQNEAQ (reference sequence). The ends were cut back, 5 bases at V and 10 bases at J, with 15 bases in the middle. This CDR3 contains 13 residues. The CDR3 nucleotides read TGTGCCAGCAGCCCCCGGAGCCAGGGGGAGCAGTTCTTC. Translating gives CASSPRSQGEQFF. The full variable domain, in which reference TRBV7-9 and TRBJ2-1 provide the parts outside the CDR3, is DTGVSQNPRHKITKRGQNVTFRCDPISEHNRLYWYRQTLGQGPEFLTYFQNEAQLEKSRLLSDRFSAERPKGSFSTLEIQRTEQGDSAMYLCASSPRSQGEQFFGPGTRLTVL.

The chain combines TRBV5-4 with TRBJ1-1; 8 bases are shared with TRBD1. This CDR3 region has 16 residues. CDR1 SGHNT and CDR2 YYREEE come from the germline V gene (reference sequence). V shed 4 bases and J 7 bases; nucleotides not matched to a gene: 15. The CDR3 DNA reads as TGTGCCAGCAGCCTACCCGCAGGGGGCGGTGGTGGTGAAGCTTTCTTT. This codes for CASSLPAGGGGGEAFF.

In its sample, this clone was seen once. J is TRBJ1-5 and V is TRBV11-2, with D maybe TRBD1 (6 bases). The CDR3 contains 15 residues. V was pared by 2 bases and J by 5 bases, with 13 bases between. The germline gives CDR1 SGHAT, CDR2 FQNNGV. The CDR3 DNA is TGTGCCAGCAGCTTAAGGGGGAACCACGATCAGCCCCAGCATTTT. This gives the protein CASSLRGNHDQPQHF.